One sample yielded the 6 T cell receptor beta chains listed below, sequenced in a study of T cell responses to AZD1222 COVID-19 vaccine. Clones were sequenced by immunoSEQ multiplex PCR, and TCRdb holds only the in-frame ones, with some missing. The sample yields approximately 150,000 clones, 92% seen once. The sequencing used peripheral blood, collected on day 0 of AZD1222 vaccination. The origin of the receptors is an adult in good health.

The chain uses TRBV2 and TRBJ2-3; D remains ambiguous. The V and J ends lost 6 bases and 1 base respectively, with 14 bases between them. Germline CDR1 and CDR2: SNHLY and FYNNEI. The CDR3 runs 15 residues. The CDR3, as DNA: TGTGCCAGCAGCCCACTGACAACGGGCACAGATACGCAGTATTTT. Translation gives CASSPLTTGTDTQYF.

The CDR3 region has the DNA TGTGCCAGTACCGGGCTCACGGTCACCGGGGAGCTGTTTTTT. Translating gives CASTGLTVTGELFF. The chain carries TRBV19 and TRBJ2-2; D gene uncertain. V was trimmed by 7 bases and J by 4 bases, leaving 13 bases between them. Per germline, CDR1 LNHDA and CDR2 SQIVND (reference sequence). CDR3 length: 14 residues. The whole variable domain, filled in from reference TRBV19 and TRBJ2-2, reads DGGITQSPKYLFRKEGQNVTLSCEQNLNHDAMYWYRQDPGQGLRLIYYSQIVNDFQKGDIAEGYSVSREKKESFPLTVTSAQKNPTAFYLCASTGLTVTGELFFGEGSRLTVL.

The chain combines TRBV19 with TRBJ2-5; 10 positions match TRBD1. This CDR3 is 14 amino acids long. V gave up 5 bases and J gave up 5 bases; unmatched junction bases: 5. The germline V gene encodes CDR1 LNHDA and CDR2 SQIVND (reference sequence). The CDR3 bases are TGTGCCAGTAGTCTGGGACAGGGGTCGGAGACCCAGTACTTC. As protein: CASSLGQGSETQYF.

Details on this clone: Germline and junction disagree at one end, which may indicate a read error. This chain uses TRBV5-1 with TRBJ2-5; TRBD2 is a possible D gene (5 bases). The CDR3 totals 14 residues. Per germline, CDR1 SGHRS and CDR2 YFSETQ. The DNA for the CDR3 is TGCGCCAGCAGCTCACTAGGTTCGGTCGCTGTCCTACACTTC. Its protein is CASSSLGSVAVLHF.

In this sample, this clone turned up once. The rearrangement joins TRBV27 to TRBJ1-2, with 8 bases identical to TRBD1. The CDR3 length is 13 residues. J lost 5 bases, V lost 4 bases, and 3 bases had no gene match. Per the germline V gene, CDR1 is MNHEY and CDR2 is SMNVEV (reference sequence). Here the CDR3 DNA reads TGTGCCAGCAGTTCGGACAGGGTTTATGGCTACACCTTC. Translated, it gives CASSSDRVYGYTF.

The J gene is TRBJ2-3, the V gene TRBV7-3, with 10 bases aligning to TRBD2. CDR3 length: 17 residues. Germline lookup yields CDR1 SGHTA and CDR2 FQGTGA. With V trimmed by 0 bases and J by 2 bases, 5 bases remained unmatched. This chain's CDR3 is CASSLTALAGVTDTQYF. CDR3 bases: TGTGCCAGCAGCTTAACCGCCCTAGCGGGAGTCACAGATACGCAGTATTTT.